A single count supports the clone carrying this TCR beta chain. What it binds is not known. This entry comes from a study of radiation and T cells in renal cell carcinoma. Notes on the study in general: Without pretreatment biopsies, baseline tumor clonotype presence was undetermined. Top tumor clonotypes rose in blood 2 weeks post-radiation, then contracted.

Time point denoted: baseline pretreatment blood. Described treatment: 15 Gy SBRT to primary tumor, nephrectomy 4 weeks later. Radiation-treated patients gave blood at baseline, week 2 and week 4. Only in-frame clones appear in the TCRdb table, and some are missing; sequencing was by immunoSEQ multiplex PCR. The table records some 100,000 clones, approximately 83% of them present only once. The sample in question was blood, obtained from a patient whose treatment included radiotherapy and nephrectomy. The TCR sequence derives from a man between 60 and 75 years old with renal cell carcinoma.

CDR3 protein: CASSQGLAGVLRITGELFF. The CDR3 DNA sequence: TGTGCCAGCAGCCAGGGACTAGCGGGAGTACTCCGCATCACCGGGGAGCTGTTTTTT. This chain links TRBV7-9 with TRBJ2-2, with 14 bases that match TRBD2. Germline V gene sequence: CDR1 SEHNR, CDR2 FQNEAQ (reference sequence). The V segment lost 5 bases and the J segment 4 bases; nucleotides outside the gene matches: 12. CDR3 length: 19 residues.